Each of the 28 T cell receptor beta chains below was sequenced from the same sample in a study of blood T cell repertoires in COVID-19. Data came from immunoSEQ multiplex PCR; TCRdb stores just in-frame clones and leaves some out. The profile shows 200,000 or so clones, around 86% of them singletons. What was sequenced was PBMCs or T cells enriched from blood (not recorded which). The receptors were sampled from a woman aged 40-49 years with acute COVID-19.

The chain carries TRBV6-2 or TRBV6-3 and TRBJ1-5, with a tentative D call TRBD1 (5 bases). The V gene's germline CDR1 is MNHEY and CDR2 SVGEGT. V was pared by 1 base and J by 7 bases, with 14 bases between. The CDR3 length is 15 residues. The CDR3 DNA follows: TGTGCCAGCAGTTACTACGGTCAGGGAAACCAGCCCCAGCATTTT. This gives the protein CASSYYGQGNQPQHF.

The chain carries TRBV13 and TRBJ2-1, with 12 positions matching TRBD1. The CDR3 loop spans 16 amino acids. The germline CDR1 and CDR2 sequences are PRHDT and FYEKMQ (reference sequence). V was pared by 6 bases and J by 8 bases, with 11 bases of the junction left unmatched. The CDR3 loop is CASSLSGTGGFYEQFF. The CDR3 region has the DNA TGTGCCAGCAGTTTATCCGGGACAGGGGGCTTCTATGAGCAGTTCTTC.

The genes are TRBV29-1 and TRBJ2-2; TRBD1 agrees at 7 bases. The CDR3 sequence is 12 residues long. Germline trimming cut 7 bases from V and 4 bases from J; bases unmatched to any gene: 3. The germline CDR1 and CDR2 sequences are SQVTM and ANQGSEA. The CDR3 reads CSATGATGELFF. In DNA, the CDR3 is TGCAGCGCTACAGGGGCCACCGGGGAGCTGTTTTTT.

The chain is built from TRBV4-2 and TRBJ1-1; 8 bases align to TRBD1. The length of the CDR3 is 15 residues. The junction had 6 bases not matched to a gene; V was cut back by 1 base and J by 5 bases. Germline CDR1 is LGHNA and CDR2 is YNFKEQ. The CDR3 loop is CASSQGQGAITEAFF. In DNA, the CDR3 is TGTGCCAGCAGCCAAGGCCAGGGGGCGATAACTGAAGCTTTCTTT.

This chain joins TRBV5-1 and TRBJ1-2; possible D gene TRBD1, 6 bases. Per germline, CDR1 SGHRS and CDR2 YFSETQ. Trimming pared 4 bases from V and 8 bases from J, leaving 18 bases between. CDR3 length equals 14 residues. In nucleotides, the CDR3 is TGCGCCAGCAGCCCGGAACAGGGTAGGCGCGGCTACACCTTC. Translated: CASSPEQGRRGYTF. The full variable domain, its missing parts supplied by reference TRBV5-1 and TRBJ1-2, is KAGVTQTPRYLIKTRGQQVTLSCSPISGHRSVSWYQQTPGQGLQFLFEYFSETQRNKGNFPGRFSGRQFSNSRSEMNVSTLELGDSALYLCASSPEQGRRGYTFGSGTRLTVV.

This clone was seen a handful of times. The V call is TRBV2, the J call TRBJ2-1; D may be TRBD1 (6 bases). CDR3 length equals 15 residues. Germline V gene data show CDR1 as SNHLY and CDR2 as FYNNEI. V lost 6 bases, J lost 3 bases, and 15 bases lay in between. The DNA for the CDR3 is TGTGCCAGCAGATTGGACAGCCAGGACTACAATGAGCAGTTCTTC. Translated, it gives CASRLDSQDYNEQFF.

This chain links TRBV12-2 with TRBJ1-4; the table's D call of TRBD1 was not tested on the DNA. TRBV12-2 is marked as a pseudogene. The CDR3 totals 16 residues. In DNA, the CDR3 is TGTGCAAGTCGCTTAGTACCAGGGGAAACTAATGAAAAACTGTTTTTT. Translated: CASRLVPGETNEKLFF.

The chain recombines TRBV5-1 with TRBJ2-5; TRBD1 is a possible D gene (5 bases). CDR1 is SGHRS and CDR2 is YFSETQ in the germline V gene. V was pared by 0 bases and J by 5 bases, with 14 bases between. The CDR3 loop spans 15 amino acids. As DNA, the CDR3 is TGCGCCAGCAGCTTGGCCGCAGGGTTCGGTGAGACCCAGTACTTC. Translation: CASSLAAGFGETQYF.

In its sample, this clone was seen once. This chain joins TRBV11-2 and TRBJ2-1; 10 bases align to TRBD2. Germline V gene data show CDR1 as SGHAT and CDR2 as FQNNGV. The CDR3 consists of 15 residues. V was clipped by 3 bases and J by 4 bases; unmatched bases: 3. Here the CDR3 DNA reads TGTGCCAGCAGCTTTTTAGCGGGGGGATACAATGAGCAGTTCTTC. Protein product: CASSFLAGGYNEQFF.

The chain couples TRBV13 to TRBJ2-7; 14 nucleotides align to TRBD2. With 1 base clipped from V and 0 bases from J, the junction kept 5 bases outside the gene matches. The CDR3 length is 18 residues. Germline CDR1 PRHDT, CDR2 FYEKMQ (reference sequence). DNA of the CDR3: TGTGCCAGCAGCTTAGTGGTGACTAGCGGGGGGGGCTCCTACGAGCAGTACTTC. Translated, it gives CASSLVVTSGGGSYEQYF.

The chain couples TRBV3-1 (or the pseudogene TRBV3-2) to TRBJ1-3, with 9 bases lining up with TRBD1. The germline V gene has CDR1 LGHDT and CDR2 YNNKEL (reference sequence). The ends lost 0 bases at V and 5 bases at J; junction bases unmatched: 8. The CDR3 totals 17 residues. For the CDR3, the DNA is TGTGCCAGCAGCCAAGACGCAGCCGGGACAGGGAGAAACACCATATATTTT. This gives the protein CASSQDAAGTGRNTIYF.

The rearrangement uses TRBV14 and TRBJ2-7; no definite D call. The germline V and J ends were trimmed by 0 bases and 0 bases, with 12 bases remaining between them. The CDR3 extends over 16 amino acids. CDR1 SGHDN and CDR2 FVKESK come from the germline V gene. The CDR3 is CASSQEGQVTSYEQYF. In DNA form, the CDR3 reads TGTGCCAGCAGCCAAGAGGGTCAGGTGACCTCCTACGAGCAGTACTTC. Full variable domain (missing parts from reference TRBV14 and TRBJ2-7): EAGVTQFPSHSVIEKGQTVTLRCDPISGHDNLYWYRRVMGKEIKFLLHFVKESKQDESGMPNNRFLAERTGGTYSTLKVQPAELEDSGVYFCASSQEGQVTSYEQYFGPGTRLTVT.

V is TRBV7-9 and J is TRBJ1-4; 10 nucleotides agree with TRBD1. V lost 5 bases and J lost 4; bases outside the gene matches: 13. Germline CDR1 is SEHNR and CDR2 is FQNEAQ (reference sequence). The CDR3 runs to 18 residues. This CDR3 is CASSPDPGTGAHNEKLFF. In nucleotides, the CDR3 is TGTGCCAGCAGCCCAGACCCCGGGACAGGGGCCCATAATGAAAAACTGTTTTTT.

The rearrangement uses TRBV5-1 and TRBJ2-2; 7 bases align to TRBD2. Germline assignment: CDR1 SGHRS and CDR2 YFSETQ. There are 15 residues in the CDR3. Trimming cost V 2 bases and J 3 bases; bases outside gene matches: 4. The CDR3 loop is CASSFQGGDTGELFF. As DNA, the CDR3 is TGCGCCAGCAGCTTCCAGGGAGGGGACACCGGGGAGCTGTTTTTT. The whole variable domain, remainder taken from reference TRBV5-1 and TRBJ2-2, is KAGVTQTPRYLIKTRGQQVTLSCSPISGHRSVSWYQQTPGQGLQFLFEYFSETQRNKGNFPGRFSGRQFSNSRSEMNVSTLELGDSALYLCASSFQGGDTGELFFGEGSRLTVL.

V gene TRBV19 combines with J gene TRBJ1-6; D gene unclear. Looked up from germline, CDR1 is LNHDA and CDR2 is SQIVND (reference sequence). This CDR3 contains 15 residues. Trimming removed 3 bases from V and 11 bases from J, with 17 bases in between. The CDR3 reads CASSIKRTQGAPLHF. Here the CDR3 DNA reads TGTGCCAGTAGTATTAAGCGGACCCAAGGAGCACCCCTCCACTTT.

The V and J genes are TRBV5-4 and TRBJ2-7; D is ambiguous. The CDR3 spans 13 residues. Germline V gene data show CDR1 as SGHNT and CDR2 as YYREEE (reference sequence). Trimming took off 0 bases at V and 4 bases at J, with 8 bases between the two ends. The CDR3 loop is CASSLEQHYEQYV. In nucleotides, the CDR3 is TGTGCCAGCAGCTTGGAACAACATTACGAGCAGTACGTC.

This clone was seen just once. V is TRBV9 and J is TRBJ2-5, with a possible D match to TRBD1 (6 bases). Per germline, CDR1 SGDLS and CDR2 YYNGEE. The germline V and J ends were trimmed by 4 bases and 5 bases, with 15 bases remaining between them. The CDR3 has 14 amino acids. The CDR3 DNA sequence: TGTGCCAGCAGCACAGGTTGGGGGCGGGAGACCCAGTACTTC. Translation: CASSTGWGRETQYF.

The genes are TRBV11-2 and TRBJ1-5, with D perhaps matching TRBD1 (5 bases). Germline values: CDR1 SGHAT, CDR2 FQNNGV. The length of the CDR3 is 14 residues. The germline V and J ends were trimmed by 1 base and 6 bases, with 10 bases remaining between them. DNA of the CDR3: TGTGCCAGCAGCTTAGCGGGAGGGGTTCAGCCCCAGCATTTT. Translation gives CASSLAGGVQPQHF. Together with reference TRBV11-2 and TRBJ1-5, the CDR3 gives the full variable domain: EAGVAQSPRYKIIEKRQSVAFWCNPISGHATLYWYQQILGQGPKLLIQFQNNGVVDDSQLPKDRFSAERLKGVDSTLKIQPAKLEDSAVYLCASSLAGGVQPQHFGDGTRLSIL.

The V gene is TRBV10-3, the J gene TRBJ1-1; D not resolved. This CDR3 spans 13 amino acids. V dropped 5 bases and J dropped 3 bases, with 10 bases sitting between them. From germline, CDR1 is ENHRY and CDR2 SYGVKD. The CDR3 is CAISQHGDTEAFF. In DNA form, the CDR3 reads TGTGCCATCAGTCAACACGGGGACACTGAAGCTTTCTTT.

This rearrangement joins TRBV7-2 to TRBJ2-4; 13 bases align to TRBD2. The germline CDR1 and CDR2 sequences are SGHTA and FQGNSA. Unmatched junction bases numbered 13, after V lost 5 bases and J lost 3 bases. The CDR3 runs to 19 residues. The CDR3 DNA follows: TGTGCCAGCAGCCGCCGACTAGCGGGGGGAACTTTCGACAAAAACATTCAGTACTTC. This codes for CASSRRLAGGTFDKNIQYF.

CDR3 sequence: CASSLVPGVETQYF. CDR3 coding DNA: TGTGCCAGCAGCTTAGTCCCCGGGGTCGAGACCCAGTACTTC. V is TRBV7-9 and J is TRBJ2-5; TRBD2 might be the D (5 bases). V was pared by 1 base and J by 5 bases, with 11 bases between. The germline V gene encodes CDR1 SEHNR and CDR2 FQNEAQ (reference sequence). This CDR3 has 14 residues.

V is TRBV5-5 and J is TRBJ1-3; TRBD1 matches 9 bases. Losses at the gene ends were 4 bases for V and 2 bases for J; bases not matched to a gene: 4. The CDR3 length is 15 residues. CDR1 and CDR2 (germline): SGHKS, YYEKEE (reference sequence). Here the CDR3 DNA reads TGTGCCAGCAGCACCGGACAGGGGACTGGAAACACCATATATTTT. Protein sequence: CASSTGQGTGNTIYF.

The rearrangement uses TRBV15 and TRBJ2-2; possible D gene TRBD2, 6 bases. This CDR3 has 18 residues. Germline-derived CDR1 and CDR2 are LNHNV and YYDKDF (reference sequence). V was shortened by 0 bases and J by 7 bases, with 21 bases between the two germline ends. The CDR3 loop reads CATSRDPAGGGIGGELFF. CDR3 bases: TGTGCCACCAGCAGAGATCCGGCGGGTGGAGGGATCGGCGGGGAGCTGTTTTTT.

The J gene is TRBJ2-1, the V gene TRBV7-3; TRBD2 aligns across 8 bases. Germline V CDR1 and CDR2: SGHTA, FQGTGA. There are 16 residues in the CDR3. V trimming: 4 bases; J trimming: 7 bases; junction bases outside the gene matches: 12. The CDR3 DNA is TGTGCCAGCAGCTCAAGACAGCGGGGGTACCTAAATGAGCAGTTCTTC. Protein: CASSSRQRGYLNEQFF.

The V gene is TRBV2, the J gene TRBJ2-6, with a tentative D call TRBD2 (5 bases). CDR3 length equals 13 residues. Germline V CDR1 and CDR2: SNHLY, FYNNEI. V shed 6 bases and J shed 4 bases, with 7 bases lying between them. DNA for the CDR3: TGTGCCAGCAGGACGGGAGGGGCCAACGTCCTGACTTTC. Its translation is CASRTGGANVLTF.

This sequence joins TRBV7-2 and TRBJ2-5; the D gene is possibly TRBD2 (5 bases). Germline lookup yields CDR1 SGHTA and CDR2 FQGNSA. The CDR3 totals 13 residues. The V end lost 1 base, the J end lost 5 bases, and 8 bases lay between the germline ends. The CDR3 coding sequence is TGTGCCAGCAGCTTAGGGCGGGTGGAGACCCAGTACTTC. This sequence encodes CASSLGRVETQYF.

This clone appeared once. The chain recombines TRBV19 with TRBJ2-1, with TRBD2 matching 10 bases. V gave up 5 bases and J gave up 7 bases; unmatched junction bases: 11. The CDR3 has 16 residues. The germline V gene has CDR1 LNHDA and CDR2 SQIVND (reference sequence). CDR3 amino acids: CASSPLAGGVLNEQFF. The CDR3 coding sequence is TGTGCCAGTAGTCCATTAGCGGGGGGAGTTCTTAATGAGCAGTTCTTC. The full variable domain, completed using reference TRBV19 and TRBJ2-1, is DGGITQSPKYLFRKEGQNVTLSCEQNLNHDAMYWYRQDPGQGLRLIYYSQIVNDFQKGDIAEGYSVSREKKESFPLTVTSAQKNPTAFYLCASSPLAGGVLNEQFFGPGTRLTVL.

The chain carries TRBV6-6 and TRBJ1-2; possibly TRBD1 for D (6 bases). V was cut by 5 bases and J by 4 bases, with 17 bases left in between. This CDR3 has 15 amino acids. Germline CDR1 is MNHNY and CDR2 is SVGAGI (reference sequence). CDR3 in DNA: TGTGCCAGCAGTCACCCGGTACAGGGCCGCTATGGCTACACCTTC. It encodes CASSHPVQGRYGYTF.